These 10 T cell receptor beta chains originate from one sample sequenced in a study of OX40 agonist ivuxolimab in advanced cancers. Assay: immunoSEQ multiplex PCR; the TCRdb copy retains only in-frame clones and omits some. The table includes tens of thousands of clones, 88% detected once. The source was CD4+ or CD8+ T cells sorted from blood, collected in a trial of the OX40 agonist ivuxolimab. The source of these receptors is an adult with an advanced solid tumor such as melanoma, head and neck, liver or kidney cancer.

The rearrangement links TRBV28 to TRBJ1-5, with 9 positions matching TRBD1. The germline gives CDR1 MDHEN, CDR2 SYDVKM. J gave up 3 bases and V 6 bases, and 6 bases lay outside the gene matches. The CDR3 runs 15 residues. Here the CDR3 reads CASSGQGFNNQPQHF. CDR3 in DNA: TGTGCCAGCAGCGGACAGGGGTTCAACAATCAGCCCCAGCATTTT.

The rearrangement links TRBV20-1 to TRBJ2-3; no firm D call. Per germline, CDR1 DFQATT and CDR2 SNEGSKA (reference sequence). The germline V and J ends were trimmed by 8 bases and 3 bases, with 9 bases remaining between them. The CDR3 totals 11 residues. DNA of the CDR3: TGCAGTCTCGTAGGTACAGATACGCAGTATTTT. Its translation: CSLVGTDTQYF.

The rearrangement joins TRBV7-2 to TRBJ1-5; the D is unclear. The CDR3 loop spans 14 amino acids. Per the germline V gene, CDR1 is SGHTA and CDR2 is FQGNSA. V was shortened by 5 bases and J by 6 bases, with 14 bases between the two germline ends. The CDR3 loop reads CASSTSSRAQPQHF. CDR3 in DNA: TGTGCCAGCAGCACTAGTTCAAGGGCTCAGCCCCAGCATTTT.

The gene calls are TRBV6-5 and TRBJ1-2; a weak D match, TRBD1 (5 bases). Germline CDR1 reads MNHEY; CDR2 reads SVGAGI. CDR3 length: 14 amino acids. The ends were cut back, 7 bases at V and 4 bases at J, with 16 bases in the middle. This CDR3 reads CASKHPQGRYGYTF. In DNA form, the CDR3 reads TGTGCCAGCAAACACCCTCAGGGTCGCTATGGCTACACCTTC.

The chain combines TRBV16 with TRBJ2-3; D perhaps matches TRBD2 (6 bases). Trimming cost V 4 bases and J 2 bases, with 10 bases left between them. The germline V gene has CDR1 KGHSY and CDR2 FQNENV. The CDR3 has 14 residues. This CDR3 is CASSLGLTTDTQYF. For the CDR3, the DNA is TGTGCCAGCAGCCTTGGACTAACCACAGATACGCAGTATTTT. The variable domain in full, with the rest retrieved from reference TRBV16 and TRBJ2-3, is GEEVAQTPKHLVRGEGQKAKLYCAPIKGHSYVFWYQQVLKNEFKFLISFQNENVFDETGMPKERFSAKCLPNSPCSLEIQATKLEDSAVYFCASSLGLTTDTQYFGPGTRLTVL.

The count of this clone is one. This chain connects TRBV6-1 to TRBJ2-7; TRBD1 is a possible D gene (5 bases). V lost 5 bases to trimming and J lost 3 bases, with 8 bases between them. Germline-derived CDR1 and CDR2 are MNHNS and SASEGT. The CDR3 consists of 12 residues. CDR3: CASSRQHYEQYF. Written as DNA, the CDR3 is TGTGCCAGCAGTCGACAGCACTACGAGCAGTACTTC.

CDR3 in DNA: TGTGCCAGCAGCTTACAGGGGGTCCGCGGGCCCCAGCATTTT. Translated, it gives CASSLQGVRGPQHF. The genes are TRBV28 and TRBJ1-5, with 8 bases that match TRBD1. The trim removed 6 bases at V and 9 bases at J, leaving 10 bases unmatched. The CDR3 runs 14 residues. Germline CDR1 MDHEN, CDR2 SYDVKM.

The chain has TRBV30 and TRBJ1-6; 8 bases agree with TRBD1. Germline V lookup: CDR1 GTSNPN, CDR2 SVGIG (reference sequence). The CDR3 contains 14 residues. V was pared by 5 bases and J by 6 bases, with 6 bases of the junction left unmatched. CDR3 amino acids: CAWGQGFGNSPLHF. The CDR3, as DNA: TGTGCCTGGGGACAGGGATTTGGTAATTCACCCCTCCACTTT.

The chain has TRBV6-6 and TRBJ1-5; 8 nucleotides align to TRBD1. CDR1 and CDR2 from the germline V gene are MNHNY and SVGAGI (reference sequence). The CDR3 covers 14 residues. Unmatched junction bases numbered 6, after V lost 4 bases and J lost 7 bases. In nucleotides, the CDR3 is TGTGCCAGCAGTTCCAGGGGGCAGGACCAGCCCCAGCATTTT. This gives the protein CASSSRGQDQPQHF.

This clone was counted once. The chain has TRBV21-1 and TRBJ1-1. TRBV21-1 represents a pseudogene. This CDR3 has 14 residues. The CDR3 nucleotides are TGTGCCAGCAGCAAAGAAGACCAGAACACTGAAGCTTTCTTT. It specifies CASSKEDQNTEAFF.